Shown below are 22 T cell receptor beta chains from a single sample sequenced in a study of blood T cell repertoires in COVID-19. The assay was immunoSEQ multiplex PCR, and TCRdb's table has in-frame clones only and misses some. The table lists about 480,000 clones, roughly 90% of them singletons, with about 4.5% in the top ten. Material: peripheral blood. The receptor set was obtained from a woman in her twenties or thirties with acute or convalescent COVID-19.

This sequence joins TRBV7-2 and TRBJ1-1, with 7 nucleotides matching TRBD1. Germline-derived CDR1 and CDR2 are SGHTA and FQGNSA. Losses at the gene ends were 1 base for V and 7 bases for J; bases not matched to a gene: 3. The CDR3 sequence is 13 residues long. In nucleotides, the CDR3 is TGTGCCAGCAGCTTAGACAGGGGCGATGAAGCTTTCTTT. This sequence encodes CASSLDRGDEAFF.

The chain carries TRBV2 and TRBJ1-2; 8 positions agree with TRBD1. V gave up 7 bases and J gave up 7 bases; unmatched junction bases: 5. The CDR3 runs to 12 residues. Germline CDR1 SNHLY, CDR2 FYNNEI. CDR3 nucleotide sequence: TGTGCCAGCAAGCAGGGGGCCGGTGGCTACACCTTC. Protein: CASKQGAGGYTF.

The chain employs TRBV9 and TRBJ1-2; 10 bases map to TRBD1. Germline V gives CDR1 SGDLS, CDR2 YYNGEE. With 3 bases clipped from V and 2 bases from J, the junction kept 13 bases outside the gene matches. The CDR3 totals 18 residues. CDR3 sequence: CASSEGQGGESRNYGYTF. CDR3 in DNA: TGTGCCAGCAGCGAAGGACAGGGGGGCGAGAGTAGGAACTATGGCTACACCTTC.

The V gene is TRBV28, the J gene TRBJ1-5; 8 bases match TRBD1. This CDR3 comprises 15 residues. In germline, CDR1 is MDHEN, CDR2 SYDVKM. V trimming: 3 bases; J trimming: 3 bases; junction bases outside the gene matches: 4. The DNA for the CDR3 is TGTGCCAGCAGTTTTGGACAGGGTTACAATCAGCCCCAGCATTTT. This gives the protein CASSFGQGYNQPQHF.

The rearrangement uses TRBV15 and TRBJ2-3; possibly TRBD2 for D (5 bases). Trimming took off 5 bases at V and 2 bases at J, with 11 bases between the two ends. The CDR3 contains 14 residues. Germline assignment: CDR1 LNHNV and CDR2 YYDKDF (reference sequence). The CDR3 region is CATSLTGDTDTQYF. The CDR3 bases are TGTGCCACCAGCCTTACCGGGGACACAGATACGCAGTATTTT.

The genes are TRBV4-2 and TRBJ1-3; TRBD1 matches at 7 bases. Trimming at V came to 8 bases and at J to 4 bases, leaving 2 bases not matched to a gene. Germline loops: CDR1 LGHNA, CDR2 YNFKEQ. The CDR3 spans 12 residues. The CDR3 protein is CASEGAGNTIYF. CDR3 DNA: TGTGCCAGCGAGGGGGCGGGAAACACCATATATTTT.

With regard to this clone: The same CDR3 is also encoded by other DNA sequences in this sample. Here the CDR3 reads CASSEVLGLPTGELFF. DNA of the CDR3: TGTGCCAGCAGTGAAGTATTGGGACTACCCACCGGGGAGCTGTTTTTT. The chain is built from TRBV2 and TRBJ2-2; 7 bases match TRBD2. CDR1 and CDR2 from the germline V gene are SNHLY and FYNNEI. V shed 1 base and J 4 bases; nucleotides not matched to a gene: 6. The CDR3 runs 16 residues.

The CDR3 sequence is CASSADRGGRYEQYF. CDR3 nucleotide sequence: TGTGCCAGCAGCGCGGACAGGGGGGGACGCTACGAGCAGTACTTC. The rearrangement links TRBV6-5 to TRBJ2-7; 10 positions match TRBD1. Germline values: CDR1 MNHEY, CDR2 SVGAGI. V lost 6 bases and J lost 3; bases outside the gene matches: 8. The length of the CDR3 is 15 residues.

This chain uses TRBV19 with TRBJ1-6, with 9 positions matching TRBD1. The CDR3 covers 15 residues. J lost 7 bases, V lost 7 bases, and 8 bases had no gene match. CDR1 LNHDA and CDR2 SQIVND come from the germline V gene (reference sequence). This CDR3 is CASNPTTGGNSPLHF. The CDR3 DNA reads as TGTGCCAGTAACCCTACGACAGGGGGAAATTCACCCCTCCACTTT.

This clone is a singleton in its sample. CDR3 in amino acids: CASSPSLVGHPPHEQYF. As DNA, the CDR3 is TGTGCCAGCTCACCATCTCTAGTGGGGCACCCGCCCCACGAGCAGTACTTC. The chain couples TRBV18 to TRBJ2-7; a possible D gene is TRBD1 (5 bases). Germline CDR1 and CDR2: KGHSH and LQKENI. V was shortened by 2 bases and J by 5 bases, with 22 bases between the two germline ends. This CDR3 has 17 amino acids.

The rearrangement links TRBV30 to TRBJ2-7; possibly TRBD1 for D (6 bases). Between the trimmed V and J ends, which lost 5 bases and 1 base, there was a span of 15 bases. The CDR3 loop spans 14 amino acids. From germline, CDR1 is GTSNPN and CDR2 SVGIG (reference sequence). Here the CDR3 DNA reads TGTGCCTGGGCAGGTATACAGGGATCCTACGAGCAGTACTTC. It translates to CAWAGIQGSYEQYF.

This rearrangement joins TRBV3-1 (or the pseudogene TRBV3-2) to TRBJ2-2; D gene unclear. The CDR3 has 12 residues. The germline V gene encodes CDR1 LGHDT and CDR2 YNNKEL (reference sequence). The V end lost 2 bases, the J end lost 8 bases, and 6 bases lay between the germline ends. CDR3 residues: CASSQRAGELFF. The CDR3 DNA follows: TGTGCCAGCAGCCAAAGAGCAGGGGAGCTGTTTTTT.

The chain has TRBV9 and TRBJ2-3, with TRBD1 matching over 8 bases. The germline V gene has CDR1 SGDLS and CDR2 YYNGEE. The V gene end was trimmed by 3 bases and the J gene end by 5 bases; junction bases not matched to a gene: 11. The CDR3 sequence is 16 residues long. CDR3 amino acids: CASSEPPTGGLDTQYF. CDR3 bases: TGTGCCAGCAGCGAGCCGCCCACAGGGGGTTTAGATACGCAGTATTTT. Looking up the rest from reference TRBV9 and TRBJ2-3 gives the full variable domain: DSGVTQTPKHLITATGQRVTLRCSPRSGDLSVYWYQQSLDQGLQFLIQYYNGEERAKGNILERFSAQQFPDLHSELNLSSLELGDSALYFCASSEPPTGGLDTQYFGPGTRLTVL.

The chain recombines TRBV30 with TRBJ2-7, with TRBD1 matching 10 bases. Germline CDR1 is GTSNPN and CDR2 is SVGIG (reference sequence). The trim removed 4 bases at V and 4 bases at J, leaving 7 bases unmatched. This CDR3 region has 14 residues. CDR3 bases: TGTGCCTGGAAGAGCCCGGACAGGGGGTACGAGCAGTACTTC. Translating gives CAWKSPDRGYEQYF.

This clone was counted only a few times. The rearrangement joins TRBV3-1 (or the pseudogene TRBV3-2) to TRBJ2-4; TRBD1 matches 8 bases. The CDR3 is 16 residues long. V gave up 4 bases and J gave up 2 bases; unmatched junction bases: 7. The germline V gene has CDR1 LGHDT and CDR2 YNNKEL (reference sequence). The CDR3 nucleotides are TGTGCCAGCAGCCCCCGACGGACAGGGTCCAAAAACATTCAGTACTTC. Its protein is CASSPRRTGSKNIQYF.

The rearrangement joins TRBV12-3 or TRBV12-4 to TRBJ2-7, with D unclear. Trimming removed 4 bases at V and 6 bases at J, with 13 bases between. This CDR3 region has 13 residues. The CDR3: CASSWSLTLEQYF. CDR3 nucleotide sequence: TGTGCCAGCAGTTGGTCACTAACTCTCGAGCAGTACTTC.

V gene TRBV2 combines with J gene TRBJ1-2, with D uncertain. Looked up from germline, CDR1 is SNHLY and CDR2 is FYNNEI. Trimming took 2 bases from V and 4 from J, leaving 8 bases between them. There are 13 residues in the CDR3. CDR3 DNA sequence: TGTGCCAGCAGTGAACGCGGAGTCTATGGCTACACCTTC. Its translation: CASSERGVYGYTF.

This clone was seen a handful of times. This chain joins TRBV5-1 and TRBJ1-3, with D perhaps TRBD1 (6 bases). The CDR3 runs 17 residues. Trimming shortened V by 5 bases and J by 0 bases, and 18 bases separated the two germline ends. Per the germline V gene, CDR1 is SGHRS and CDR2 is YFSETQ. CDR3 nucleotide sequence: TGCGCCAGCAGTCCCGGGACAATCTCCTCCTCTGGAAACACCATATATTTT. This codes for CASSPGTISSSGNTIYF. Variable domain in full (rest from reference TRBV5-1 and TRBJ1-3): KAGVTQTPRYLIKTRGQQVTLSCSPISGHRSVSWYQQTPGQGLQFLFEYFSETQRNKGNFPGRFSGRQFSNSRSEMNVSTLELGDSALYLCASSPGTISSSGNTIYFGEGSWLTVV.

In regard to this clone: This CDR3 is also generated by other DNA sequences in the sample. This chain links TRBV5-6 with TRBJ1-2; the D gene is possibly TRBD1 (6 bases). The CDR3 runs 11 residues. Germline V gives CDR1 SGHDT, CDR2 YYEEEE. V was cut by 4 bases and J by 6 bases, with 7 bases left in between. The CDR3 bases are TGTGCCAGCAGCCACAGGGATGGCTACACCTTC. It translates to CASSHRDGYTF.

V usage is TRBV6-1 and J usage is TRBJ1-2, with 11 bases identical to TRBD1. Per the germline V gene, CDR1 is MNHNS and CDR2 is SASEGT. The length of the CDR3 is 15 residues. J lost 4 bases, V lost 3 bases, and 4 bases had no gene match. CDR3 region: CASSDGTGGVYGYTF. CDR3 coding DNA: TGTGCCAGCAGTGATGGGACAGGGGGAGTCTATGGCTACACCTTC.

This clone was detected once. This chain joins TRBV9 and TRBJ1-5; no firm D call. The V gene's germline CDR1 is SGDLS and CDR2 YYNGEE. V shed 3 bases and J shed 2 bases, with 9 bases lying between them. The CDR3 totals 14 residues. Written as DNA, the CDR3 is TGTGCCAGCAGCGCGGGGTGGGGCAATCAGCCCCAGCATTTT. Protein: CASSAGWGNQPQHF. Looking up the rest from reference TRBV9 and TRBJ1-5 gives the full variable domain: DSGVTQTPKHLITATGQRVTLRCSPRSGDLSVYWYQQSLDQGLQFLIQYYNGEERAKGNILERFSAQQFPDLHSELNLSSLELGDSALYFCASSAGWGNQPQHFGDGTRLSIL.

CDR3 in amino acids: CASSPTDTGELFF. DNA of the CDR3: TGTGCCAGCTCACCAACAGACACCGGGGAGCTGTTTTTT. The genes are TRBV18 and TRBJ2-2; D gene ambiguous. V lost 2 bases to trimming and J lost 3 bases, with 4 bases between them. The CDR3 has 13 residues. The germline V gene encodes CDR1 KGHSH and CDR2 LQKENI.